This T cell receptor beta chain was documented in a study of blood T cell repertoires in COVID-19. Assay used: immunoSEQ multiplex PCR; TCRdb lists only in-frame clones, some missing. The sample lists some 460,000 clones, approximately 90% occurring once. This CDR3 region has 15 residues. Deletions cut 0 bases from V and 6 bases from J, with 12 bases between. Germline loops: CDR1 SNHLY, CDR2 FYNNEI. The chain recombines TRBV2 with TRBJ2-4; weak D call: TRBD2 (5 bases). The TCR was taken from a woman aged 25 to 39 with acute or convalescent COVID-19. The sample taken for sequencing was peripheral blood. The CDR3 reads CASSEARGRGNIQYF. The CDR3 nucleotides are TGTGCCAGCAGTGAAGCACGGGGTCGGGGAAACATTCAGTACTTC.